This T cell receptor (beta chain) was sequenced during a study of read filtering for tumor transcriptome and immune sequencing. Study results and limitations: The CD138-negative fraction was mixed bone marrow immune cells, not pure T cells. In IR-seq, single-read clonotypes were around 80% of clonotypes but approximately 3.5% of reads.

This clonotype has a count of ten or more. The target antigen is unknown. Germline loops: CDR1 MDHEN, CDR2 SYDVKM. The CDR3 spans 14 residues. J lost 3 bases, V lost 7 bases, and 5 bases had no gene match. From roughly 390 ng of RNA, a library with molecular barcoded alpha/delta and beta/gamma adaptors was made. TCRdb recomputed calls from the reads with MiXCR, one row per CDR3 protein. In the table there are tens of thousands of distinct CDR3 sequences, roughly 13% of which are singletons. The origin of this receptor is a donor aged 40 or over with multiple myeloma. J is TRBJ2-7 and V is TRBV28; 11 positions agree with TRBD1. The sequencing input was a population of CD138-negative cells sorted from bone marrow. This CDR3 is CASTQGTGGYEQYF. DNA for the CDR3: TGTGCCAGCACCCAAGGGACAGGGGGCTACGAGCAGTACTTC.